Listed below are T cell receptor beta chains from one sample, sequenced in a study of CD4 T cells in relation to SARS-CoV-2 and coronaviruses. TCRdb keeps only in-frame clones here, not all; method: immunoSEQ multiplex PCR. The data contain about 37,000 clones, about four fifths of them singletons. These receptors lack a known antigen. The sequenced sample was naive CD4+ T cells from PBMCs, cultured in vitro. The receptors stem from an adult with COVID-19. CDR3s include the opening cysteine and the closing phenylalanine or tryptophan. The order of the fields is clone size, J gene, V gene, D gene, CDR3 length, CDR3 DNA, CDR3 protein. The D gene is left open where the match is weak. Size tells how often a clone was seen (once, few, many) or the class of an expanded clone, and some rows leave it out.

>.|TRBJ2-1|TRBV24-1|.|14
TGTGCCACCAGTGATCCGACCCCTCACCATGAGCAGTTCTTC
CATSDPTPHHEQFF
>.|TRBJ2-2|TRBV7-3|TRBD2|16
TGTGCCAGCAGCCTTCGGACTAGCCGTAACACCGGGGAGCTGTTTTTT
CASSLRTSRNTGELFF
>.|TRBJ1-4|TRBV4-3|.|16
TGCGCCAGCAGCCAAGAGCTGTGGCAGGTGGATGAAAAACTGTTTTTT
CASSQELWQVDEKLFF
>.|TRBJ2-4|TRBV2|.|14
TGTGCCAGCAGTCCAAGCTTAAATAAAAACATTCAGTACTTC
CASSPSLNKNIQYF
>.|TRBJ2-5|TRBV7-8|TRBD2|17
TGTGCCAGCAGCTTAGCCCGGACTAGCGCTATCCAAGAGACCCAGTACTTC
CASSLARTSAIQETQYF
>.|TRBJ2-1|TRBV5-1|.|14
TGCGCCAGCAGCTTGGGGGCCCCGCTCAGGGAGCAGTTCTTC
CASSLGAPLREQFF
>few|TRBJ1-6|TRBV5-6|.|14
TGTGCCAGCAGCATTGACAGGAGGAATTCACCCCTCCACTTT
CASSIDRRNSPLHF
>.|TRBJ2-1|TRBV12-3/TRBV12-4|TRBD1|13
TGTGCCAGCAGTCCTCCGGACAGGGGGCGGAAGTTCTTC
CASSPPDRGRKFF
>.|TRBJ2-1|TRBV10-2|TRBD2|15
TGCGCCAGCAGCCATTGGGGCGGGAGCGATAATGAGCAGTTCTTC
CASSHWGGSDNEQFF
>.|TRBJ2-7|TRBV4-2|TRBD2|18
TGTGCCAGCAGCCATGGGGGGACTACGGACAATTACTCCTACGAGCAGTACTTC
CASSHGGTTDNYSYEQYF
>.|TRBJ2-6|TRBV2|.|15
TGTGCCAGCACACCTATCCTGGCTGGGGCCAACGTCCTGACTTTC
CASTPILAGANVLTF
>.|TRBJ2-5|TRBV3-1/TRBV3-2|TRBD2|15
TGTGCCAGCAGCCAAGTCGGGAGGGCCCGAGAGACCCAGTACTTC
CASSQVGRARETQYF
>.|TRBJ2-4|TRBV12-3/TRBV12-4|.|11
TGTGCCAGCAGTTTCGGAAACATTCAGTACTTC
CASSFGNIQYF
>.|TRBJ1-5|TRBV10-3|.|15
TGTGCCATCAGTGAGTCGATTGGGGGCTCTCAGCCCCAGCATTTT
CAISESIGGSQPQHF
>once|TRBJ2-3|TRBV29-1|.|12
TGCAGCGTTGAAGAACGTCGCACGTTGGGTAATTTT
CSVEERRTLGNF
>.|TRBJ1-3|TRBV6-1|.|15
TGTGCCAGCAGTGAGTTCCGGTCCTCTGGAAACACCATATATTTT
CASSEFRSSGNTIYF
>.|TRBJ2-5|TRBV21-1|.|12
TGTGCCAGCAGCAAAGGGGGAAAGACCCAGTACTTC
CASSKGGKTQYF
>.|TRBJ2-7|TRBV27|TRBD2|15
TGTGCCAGCTGGGGACTAGCGGGAGGGTTCTACGAGCAGTACTTC
CASWGLAGGFYEQYF
>.|TRBJ2-7|TRBV13|.|11
TGTGCCAGCAGCTCCCCCTACGAGCAGTACTTC
CASSSPYEQYF
>.|TRBJ1-4|TRBV3-1/TRBV3-2|.|14
TGTGCCAGCAGCCAAGAACAGGGTATGGGAAAACTGTTTTTT
CASSQEQGMGKLFF
>.|TRBJ2-3|TRBV7-3|.|11
TGTGCCAGCAGCCTTGGGGCTACGCAGTATTTT
CASSLGATQYF
>.|TRBJ2-1|TRBV19|.|19
TGTGCCAGTAGTCCCAATCAGCCCGTTTTTATCCGAACCTACAATGAGCAGTTCTTC
CASSPNQPVFIRTYNEQFF
>.|TRBJ2-2|TRBV28|.|15
TGTGCCAGCAGTTTAAAGCGGAGAAACACCGGGGAGCTGTTTTTT
CASSLKRRNTGELFF
>.|TRBJ2-7|TRBV28|TRBD2|14
TGTGCCAGCAGTCTCCGCGGGGGAACCTACGAGCAGTACTTC
CASSLRGGTYEQYF
>.|TRBJ2-1|TRBV6-5|TRBD1|13
TGTGCCAGCGGGACAGGGGGTATCAATGAGCAGTTCTTC
CASGTGGINEQFF
>.|TRBJ2-5|TRBV5-8|TRBD2|15
TGTGCCAGCAGCCCACGGACTAGCGGGAGAGAGACCCAGTACTTC
CASSPRTSGRETQYF
>.|TRBJ1-1|TRBV3-1/TRBV3-2|.|14
TGTGCCAGCAACCTCCGGGGCTCGTCCACTGAAGCTTTCTTT
CASNLRGSSTEAFF
>.|TRBJ2-1|TRBV6-1|TRBD2|19
TGTGCCAGCAGTGGAACCGGGACTAGCGGGAGGGGAGAATACAATGAGCAGTTCTTC
CASSGTGTSGRGEYNEQFF
>.|TRBJ2-7|TRBV7-9|TRBD1|15
TGTGCCAGCAGCGCGGGGACAGGGGAGGCTTACGAGCAGTACTTC
CASSAGTGEAYEQYF
>once|TRBJ2-7|TRBV5-1|TRBD1|15
TGCGCCAGCAGCGGGTCGGGACAGGGTTTGTACGAGCAGTACTTC
CASSGSGQGLYEQYF
>.|TRBJ2-3|TRBV7-2|.|15
TGTGCCAGCAGCTTATATCGTGGGAACACAGATACGCAGTATTTT
CASSLYRGNTDTQYF
>few|TRBJ2-1|TRBV25-1|TRBD2|18
TGTGCCAGCAGTGAACCCGGGACTAGCGGGGGTTACTACAATGAGCAGTTCTTC
CASSEPGTSGGYYNEQFF
>.|TRBJ2-2|TRBV5-4|.|15
TGTGCCAGCAGCTTGTTGTATGGGGAAGCCGGGGAGCTGTTTTTT
CASSLLYGEAGELFF
>.|TRBJ2-1|TRBV2|TRBD1|13
TGTGCCAGCAGATTGACAGGGTCAAATGAGCAGTTCTTC
CASRLTGSNEQFF
>.|TRBJ1-4|TRBV30|.|16
TGTGCCTGGAGTGTACAATTCGGGACCTTTAATGAAAAACTGTTTTTT
CAWSVQFGTFNEKLFF
>.|TRBJ1-2|TRBV7-8|.|14
TGTGCCAGCAGCGCGGACAACGCTAACTATGGCTACACCTTC
CASSADNANYGYTF
>.|TRBJ1-1|TRBV14|.|19
TGTGCCAGCAGCCTTCTTCCCGGGGCCACGCGTGTTATGAACACTGAAGCTTTCTTT
CASSLLPGATRVMNTEAFF
>.|TRBJ2-3|TRBV29-1|.|13
TGCAGCGTGGGAGACAGCCGCACAGATACGCAGTATTTT
CSVGDSRTDTQYF
>.|TRBJ2-4|TRBV27|.|14
TGTGCCAGCAGCCGGAGGGACAGTGGGCCCATTCAGTACTTC
CASSRRDSGPIQYF
>.|TRBJ2-1|TRBV11-2|TRBD2|15
TGTGCCAGCAGTCCCGGGACTAGTCCCTACAATGAGCAGTTCTTC
CASSPGTSPYNEQFF